This T cell receptor (beta chain) was identified in a study of cytomegalovirus exposure and HLA in healthy donors. Germline lookup yields CDR1 KGHSH and CDR2 LQKENI. V trimming: 0 bases; J trimming: 0 bases; junction bases outside the gene matches: 2. The length of the CDR3 is 16 residues. Primers for the PCR totalled 60 Vbeta and 13 Jbeta. Here immunoSEQ multiplex PCR was the method, and the copy in TCRdb shows in-frame clones only, minus some. The sample has about 90,000 clones, approximately 70% seen once; the top ten hold about 16%. V and J are TRBV18 and TRBJ1-3, with 7 bases identical to TRBD1. Specimen: PBMCs. The clonotype comes from a woman in her 50s in good health and CMV-seropositive. The CDR3 DNA follows: TGTGCCAGCTCACCACCGGGACAGCTCTCTGGAAACACCATATATTTT. Protein product: CASSPPGQLSGNTIYF.